Below are 26 T cell receptor beta chains sequenced from a single sample in a study of blood T cell repertoires in COVID-19. Libraries were prepared by immunoSEQ multiplex PCR; TCRdb keeps only in-frame clonotypes and omits some of them. The sample shows 250,000 to 350,000 clones, about nine tenths of them seen only once. Sequencing used peripheral blood. The receptors come from a man aged 18-30 years with active or convalescent COVID-19.

The V and J genes are TRBV5-1 and TRBJ2-7, with TRBD1 matching 7 bases. Per the germline V gene, CDR1 is SGHRS and CDR2 is YFSETQ. The CDR3 length is 15 residues. V lost 5 bases, J lost 0 bases, and 8 bases stayed unmatched. The CDR3, as DNA: TGCGCCAGCAGGCCCTGGGGACAGATCTCCTACGAGCAGTACTTC. The encoded protein is CASRPWGQISYEQYF.

The V call is TRBV5-6, the J call TRBJ2-2; 7 positions match TRBD1. The CDR3 sequence is 16 residues long. Germline CDR1 is SGHDT and CDR2 is YYEEEE. Trimming removed 3 bases from V and 2 bases from J; junction bases left unmatched: 7. CDR3 loop: CASSSPGQNNTGELFF. The CDR3 region has the DNA TGTGCCAGCAGCTCCCCGGGACAGAACAACACCGGGGAGCTGTTTTTT.

The chain links TRBV28 to TRBJ2-7; 8 bases fit TRBD1. After removal of 3 bases from V and 3 bases from J, the junction contained 7 bases not matched to a gene. There are 15 residues in the CDR3. Germline values: CDR1 MDHEN, CDR2 SYDVKM. CDR3 sequence (DNA): TGTGCCAGCAGTTTGCGGCAGGGGGCCCGCTACGAGCAGTACTTC. Translating it yields CASSLRQGARYEQYF.

The rearrangement links TRBV12-3 or TRBV12-4 to TRBJ1-5, with a possible D match to TRBD1 (5 bases). Trimming removed 6 bases at V and 6 bases at J, with 12 bases between. The CDR3 extends over 13 amino acids. The CDR3 DNA is TGTGCCAGCAGGCAGGGTTGGGGTCAGCCCCAGCATTTT. Translated, it gives CASRQGWGQPQHF.

The V and J genes are TRBV4-3 and TRBJ1-2; TRBD1 matches at 7 bases. CDR3 size: 16 residues. V lost 0 bases to trimming and J lost 5 bases; unmatched junction nucleotides: 9. CDR1 and CDR2 (germline): LGHNA, YSLEER. CDR3 DNA: TGCGCCAGCAGCCAAGATGCCAGGGGGTTGGGGTATGGCTACACCTTC. Amino acids: CASSQDARGLGYGYTF.

The V and J genes are TRBV2 and TRBJ2-7; tentatively, D is TRBD1 (6 bases). Trimming left V 6 bases short and J 1 base short, with 19 bases between. Germline lookup yields CDR1 SNHLY and CDR2 FYNNEI. The CDR3 loop spans 16 amino acids. CDR3 nucleotide sequence: TGTGCCAGCAGGCATAACCGGGACAAGGGGTCCTACGAGCAGTACTTC. Translated, it gives CASRHNRDKGSYEQYF.

Points on this clone: One end of the junction does not line up with germline, which may come from a read error. This chain uses TRBV27 with TRBJ1-1; 7 positions agree with TRBD1. CDR1 and CDR2 from the germline V gene are MNHEY and SMNVEV (reference sequence). CDR3 length: 15 residues. The CDR3 region has the DNA TGTGCCAGCAGTCTATCGGGACAGCTGAACACTGAAGCTTTCTTT. It is translated as CASSLSGQLNTEAFF.

The chain links TRBV28 to TRBJ2-6; 7 bases line up with TRBD1. The CDR3 sequence is 16 residues long. After removal of 6 bases from V and 2 bases from J, the junction contained 7 bases not matched to a gene. Germline V gene sequence: CDR1 MDHEN, CDR2 SYDVKM. CDR3: CASSQATGAGANVLTF. The CDR3 DNA follows: TGTGCCAGCAGCCAGGCCACAGGGGCTGGGGCCAACGTCCTGACTTTC.

The V gene is TRBV5-4, the J gene TRBJ2-7; 8 bases match TRBD1. CDR3 size: 15 residues. Germline CDR1 reads SGHNT; CDR2 reads YYREEE (reference sequence). J gave up 5 bases and V 4 bases, and 11 bases lay outside the gene matches. The CDR3 DNA follows: TGTGCCAGCAGCCCGACCGGGACAGGAACCGACGAGCAGTACTTC. Amino acids: CASSPTGTGTDEQYF.

This rearrangement joins TRBV27 to TRBJ2-2, with a possible D match to TRBD1 (5 bases). V shed 4 bases and J shed 2 bases, with 11 bases lying between them. In germline, CDR1 is MNHEY, CDR2 SMNVEV (reference sequence). The CDR3 runs to 15 residues. CDR3 in amino acids: CASSSRTINTGELFF. For the CDR3, the DNA is TGTGCCAGCAGTTCGAGGACAATTAACACCGGGGAGCTGTTTTTT.

The V gene is TRBV3-1 (or the pseudogene TRBV3-2), the J gene TRBJ2-7; D call uncertain. The CDR3 is 14 amino acids. Trimming removed 3 bases from V and 1 base from J, with 10 bases in between. Germline assignment: CDR1 LGHDT and CDR2 YNNKEL (reference sequence). This chain's CDR3 is CASSQSWASYEQYF. For the CDR3, the DNA is TGTGCCAGCAGCCAGTCGTGGGCATCCTACGAGCAGTACTTC.

V usage is TRBV5-8 and J usage is TRBJ2-1; 7 positions match TRBD2. There are 14 residues in the CDR3. J gave up 4 bases and V 4 bases, and 5 bases lay outside the gene matches. The germline V gene encodes CDR1 SGHTS and CDR2 YDEGEE. CDR3 nucleotides: TGTGCCAGCAGCCAGCGGGATCTATACAATGAGCAGTTCTTC. Its protein is CASSQRDLYNEQFF.

The chain carries TRBV4-1 and TRBJ1-2, with TRBD1 matching 7 bases. The CDR3 covers 16 residues. V gave up 4 bases and J gave up 5 bases; unmatched junction bases: 13. CDR1 and CDR2 (germline): MGHRA, YSYEKL. The DNA for the CDR3 is TGCGCCAGCAGCCCTGGGCGTAACAGGGGATTTTATGGCTACACCTTC. Encoded protein: CASSPGRNRGFYGYTF.

The sample holds one count of this clone. The CDR3 protein is CASSILQGAGELFF. The CDR3 coding sequence is TGTGCCAGCAGCATACTACAGGGGGCCGGGGAGCTGTTTTTT. This chain joins TRBV7-2 and TRBJ2-2, with 8 nucleotides matching TRBD1. V shed 5 bases, J shed 6 bases, and the junction held 5 bases outside the gene matches. Germline V gene lookup returns CDR1 SGHTA and CDR2 FQGNSA. The CDR3 runs to 14 residues.

The chain recombines TRBV5-1 with TRBJ2-7, with unresolved D. Germline lookup yields CDR1 SGHRS and CDR2 YFSETQ. CDR3 length equals 15 residues. V shed 1 base and J shed 7 bases, with 18 bases lying between them. The CDR3, as DNA: TGCGCCAGCAGCTTGCGCACAGCCCCCTATTATGAGCAGTACTTC. Its protein is CASSLRTAPYYEQYF.

This clone has just one count. The chain has TRBV2 and TRBJ2-1; 10 bases line up with TRBD2. With 7 bases clipped from V and 6 bases from J, the junction kept 24 bases outside the gene matches. Germline values: CDR1 SNHLY, CDR2 FYNNEI. This CDR3 has 20 residues. This CDR3 reads CASTLNPFSGRWGVGNEQFF. The CDR3 nucleotides read TGTGCCAGCACCCTCAATCCCTTTAGCGGGAGGTGGGGGGTCGGCAATGAGCAGTTCTTC.

This clone has a handful of counts. The chain links TRBV7-9 to TRBJ1-5; 8 positions agree with TRBD1. The CDR3 has 14 amino acids. With 4 bases clipped from V and 2 bases from J, the junction kept 1 base outside the gene matches. Germline CDR1 SEHNR, CDR2 FQNEAQ (reference sequence). DNA of the CDR3: TGTGCCAGCAGCTCGACAGGGGGCAATCAGCCCCAGCATTTT. This encodes CASSSTGGNQPQHF.

In this sample, this clone turned up a few times. V gene TRBV10-3 combines with J gene TRBJ1-2, with 9 bases lining up with TRBD1. The germline gives CDR1 ENHRY, CDR2 SYGVKD. CDR3 length: 18 residues. V lost 0 bases and J lost 0; bases outside the gene matches: 8. CDR3 amino acids: CAISESWGTGPANYGYTF. CDR3 coding DNA: TGTGCCATCAGTGAGTCGTGGGGGACAGGGCCAGCTAACTATGGCTACACCTTC.

This rearrangement joins TRBV18 to TRBJ2-4; perhaps TRBD2 as D (6 bases). The V gene's germline CDR1 is KGHSH and CDR2 LQKENI. V gave up 5 bases and J gave up 5 bases, with 10 bases separating them. The CDR3 totals 13 residues. CDR3 region: CASSATGENIQYF. As DNA, the CDR3 is TGTGCCAGCTCAGCCACGGGAGAAAACATTCAGTACTTC.

The rearrangement links TRBV2 to TRBJ2-1; maybe TRBD1 (6 bases). CDR3 length: 15 residues. Deletions cut 5 bases from V and 7 bases from J, with 18 bases between. CDR1 SNHLY and CDR2 FYNNEI come from the germline V gene. In nucleotides, the CDR3 is TGTGCCAGCAGTACAGGGATCACCACGGGGAATGAGCAGTTCTTC. This sequence encodes CASSTGITTGNEQFF.

This clone appeared once. V usage is TRBV28 and J usage is TRBJ2-7; 8 bases align to TRBD2. The CDR3 has 15 residues. V trimming: 8 bases; J trimming: 6 bases; junction bases outside the gene matches: 15. Germline CDR1 is MDHEN and CDR2 is SYDVKM. The CDR3 DNA reads as TGTGCCAGCCGAACTACGGGGGGGGCGCCTCCCGAGCAGTACTTC. Its translation is CASRTTGGAPPEQYF.

V is TRBV14 and J is TRBJ2-7; possible D gene TRBD1, 5 bases. CDR3 size: 16 residues. The V end lost 1 base, the J end lost 2 bases, and 15 bases lay between the germline ends. The germline V gene encodes CDR1 SGHDN and CDR2 FVKESK. The CDR3 coding sequence is TGTGCCAGCAGCCAAGTCAGGGCAGGAGTAACCTACGAGCAGTACTTC. Protein: CASSQVRAGVTYEQYF.

The V and J genes are TRBV6-6 and TRBJ2-1; TRBD1 matches at 8 bases. V gave up 4 bases and J gave up 8 bases; unmatched junction bases: 10. The CDR3 loop spans 15 amino acids. CDR1 and CDR2 from the germline V gene are MNHNY and SVGAGI (reference sequence). Here the CDR3 DNA reads TGTGCCAGCAGTTTCCGGACAGGGAGTGGGTATGAGCAGTTCTTC. It yields the protein CASSFRTGSGYEQFF.

This clone was picked up one time. The genes are TRBV24-1 and TRBJ1-6, with a possible D match to TRBD1 (5 bases). The V gene lost 2 bases and the J gene lost 0 bases, with 16 bases spanning the gap. The CDR3 has 19 residues. CDR1 KGHDR and CDR2 SFDVKD come from the germline V gene. In nucleotides, the CDR3 is TGTGCCACCAGTGATTCGAAGGAGGGGCCTTACTCCTATAATTCACCCCTCCACTTT. Translated, it gives CATSDSKEGPYSYNSPLHF.

The CDR3 loop is CASRGRGSFNEKLFF. CDR3 bases: TGTGCCAGCAGGGGGAGGGGCAGCTTTAATGAAAAACTGTTTTTT. The V and J genes are TRBV2 and TRBJ1-4, with TRBD1 as a possible D gene (5 bases). The V and J ends lost 6 bases and 4 bases respectively, with 15 bases between them. This CDR3 has 15 residues. In germline, CDR1 is SNHLY, CDR2 FYNNEI.

The chain recombines TRBV6-5 with TRBJ1-6, with D unresolved. Per germline, CDR1 MNHEY and CDR2 SVGAGI. The V end lost 5 bases, the J end lost 0 bases, and 8 bases lay between the germline ends. This CDR3 is built from 15 residues. The CDR3 bases are TGTGCCAGCAGTATACGGAGCTCCTATAATTCACCCCTCCACTTT. It yields the protein CASSIRSSYNSPLHF.